The clone carrying this T cell receptor (beta chain) was seen a handful of times. This CDR3 contains 17 residues. Germline V CDR1 and CDR2: KGHSH, LQKENI. V lost 1 base and J lost 1, with 14 bases in between. Every isolated RNA sample was fully reverse transcribed, so sequencing captured expressed TCRB transcripts. The method was immunoSEQ multiplex PCR; TCRdb's version includes in-frame clones alone and lacks a portion of them. The sample carries 900,000 or so clones, 15% to 20% recorded once. This sample is part of a study of beta chain features in type 1 diabetes. This rearrangement joins TRBV18 to TRBJ2-4, with D possibly TRBD2 on 6 matching bases. The source is a woman between 18 and 29 years old in good health. Sequencing was done on a sample of naive CD4+ T cells from blood. The CDR3 loop is CASSPLGIREAKNIQYF. DNA for the CDR3: TGTGCCAGCTCACCACTCGGAATACGGGAGGCCAAAAACATTCAGTACTTC.